This entry lists 14 T cell receptor beta chains sequenced from one sample in a study of blood T cell repertoires in COVID-19 (dated by TCRdb to the early 2020s). The library was produced with the immunoSEQ multiplex PCR assay. TCRdb re-hosts the immuneACCESS table, in-frame sequences only. Its copies lack some clones; in the studies checked, an unresolved V gene accounts for under half of them, and the cause for the rest is not known. Here the sample has just over 150,000 clones; around 84% occur a single time. Around 9.8% of the sample is held by the ten biggest clonotypes. The specimen sequenced was peripheral blood. The receptor set was obtained from a woman aged 50 to 60 with acute or convalescent COVID-19.

V and J are TRBV19 and TRBJ1-2; a weak D match, TRBD1 (6 bases). There are 15 residues in the CDR3. V was cut by 10 bases and J by 5 bases, with 23 bases left in between. Per germline, CDR1 LNHDA and CDR2 SQIVND (reference sequence). CDR3 nucleotides: TGTGCCACTACTGCCGGGACACCTTCGGCTTATGGCTACACCTTC. This gives the protein CATTAGTPSAYGYTF.

The chain is built from TRBV7-2 and TRBJ1-3; unclear D gene. CDR3 length: 13 residues. Germline V gene sequence: CDR1 SGHTA, CDR2 FQGNSA. The V gene lost 5 bases and the J gene lost 0 bases, with 5 bases spanning the gap. Here the CDR3 reads CASSAVSGNTIYF. The CDR3 DNA is TGTGCCAGCAGCGCAGTCTCTGGAAACACCATATATTTT. Complete variable domain (other parts from reference TRBV7-2 and TRBJ1-3): GAGVSQSPSNKVTEKGKDVELRCDPISGHTALYWYRQSLGQGLEFLIYFQGNSAPDKSGLPSDRFSAERTGGSVSTLTIQRTQQEDSAVYLCASSAVSGNTIYFGEGSWLTVV.

This rearrangement joins TRBV5-1 to TRBJ2-5; 9 positions agree with TRBD2. Per the germline V gene, CDR1 is SGHRS and CDR2 is YFSETQ. This CDR3 comprises 14 residues. V dropped 0 bases and J dropped 4; count of bases not matched to a gene: 1. The CDR3 loop reads CASSLGAGGETQYF. The CDR3 nucleotides are TGCGCCAGCAGCTTGGGAGCGGGAGGAGAGACCCAGTACTTC.

This clone was counted a few times. The genes are TRBV4-1 and TRBJ1-5; D might be TRBD1 (5 bases). Trimming removed 4 bases at V and 6 bases at J, with 19 bases between. This CDR3 comprises 16 residues. The V gene's germline CDR1 is MGHRA and CDR2 YSYEKL. The CDR3 sequence is CASSPRHAGVSQPQHF. The CDR3 bases are TGCGCCAGCAGCCCAAGGCATGCGGGGGTTAGTCAGCCCCAGCATTTT.

The gene calls are TRBV23-1 and TRBJ1-2, with D unclear. TRBV23-1 is marked as an open reading frame, function uncertain. The CDR3 loop spans 16 amino acids. V gave up 2 bases and J gave up 4 bases, with 17 bases separating them. The CDR3 DNA follows: TGCGCCAGCAGTCAACAATCTAAGACAATCGGCTATGGCTACACCTTC. Protein sequence: CASSQQSKTIGYGYTF.

The gene calls are TRBV5-5 and TRBJ1-2, with TRBD1 matching over 7 bases. With 3 bases clipped from V and 7 bases from J, the junction kept 12 bases outside the gene matches. The CDR3 loop spans 15 amino acids. The V gene's germline CDR1 is SGHKS and CDR2 YYEKEE (reference sequence). The CDR3 coding sequence is TGTGCCAGCAGCTGGGGGGACAGACTTCAAGGTGGCTACACCTTC. This translates into CASSWGDRLQGGYTF.

The V call is TRBV15, the J call TRBJ1-3, with 7 bases identical to TRBD1. The CDR3 extends over 14 amino acids. Germline V gene data show CDR1 as LNHNV and CDR2 as YYDKDF (reference sequence). V was pared by 1 base and J by 5 bases, with 2 bases of the junction left unmatched. The CDR3 DNA sequence: TGTGCCACCAGCAGAGGGACAGGCAGAAACACCATATATTTT. Encoded protein: CATSRGTGRNTIYF.

The chain is built from TRBV7-2 and TRBJ2-5; a weak D match, TRBD2 (6 bases). V gave up 7 bases and J gave up 4 bases, with 19 bases separating them. CDR1 is SGHTA and CDR2 is FQGNSA in the germline V gene. CDR3 length: 15 amino acids. CDR3 protein: CASKISPGGAETQYF. The CDR3 DNA is TGTGCCAGCAAGATATCCCCAGGAGGGGCAGAGACCCAGTACTTC.

V usage is TRBV28 and J usage is TRBJ2-1; TRBD2 aligns across 7 bases. There are 15 residues in the CDR3. Trimming cost V 7 bases and J 0 bases; bases outside gene matches: 6. CDR1 is MDHEN, CDR2 SYDVKM, per germline. The CDR3 sequence: CASNLAESSYNEQFF. In nucleotides, the CDR3 is TGTGCCAGCAACCTAGCGGAAAGCTCCTACAATGAGCAGTTCTTC.

To note about this clone: Other DNA sequences in the sample encode the same CDR3. The CDR3 DNA sequence: TGTGCCAGCAGCCAAGTGTCGGAGACCCAGTACTTC. Its translation is CASSQVSETQYF. This rearrangement joins TRBV3-1 (or the pseudogene TRBV3-2) to TRBJ2-5; D gene ambiguous. The CDR3 loop spans 12 amino acids. CDR1 and CDR2 (germline): LGHDT, YNNKEL (reference sequence). V lost 1 base, J lost 5 bases, and 5 bases lay in between.

The gene calls are TRBV7-7 and TRBJ2-2; 11 nucleotides agree with TRBD2. Germline V CDR1 and CDR2: SSHAT, FNYEAQ (reference sequence). This CDR3 is built from 16 residues. After removal of 5 bases from V and 3 bases from J, the junction contained 5 bases not matched to a gene. CDR3 protein: CASSPFSGGDTGELFF. For the CDR3, the DNA is TGTGCCAGCAGCCCCTTTAGCGGGGGGGACACCGGGGAGCTGTTTTTT.

This clone was seen once. The gene calls are TRBV27 and TRBJ2-5; weak D call: TRBD2 (6 bases). Germline CDR1 is MNHEY and CDR2 is SMNVEV (reference sequence). Trimming shortened V by 6 bases and J by 3 bases, and 17 bases separated the two germline ends. The CDR3 sequence is 15 residues long. CDR3 nucleotides: TGTGCCAGCAGGACTAATCGACTAGGGAAAGAGACCCAGTACTTC. This gives the protein CASRTNRLGKETQYF.

For the CDR3, the DNA is TGTGCCAGCAGCAAACGGTCTCCGAGGGATTCACCCCTCCACTTT. This translates into CASSKRSPRDSPLHF. The chain carries TRBV21-1 and TRBJ1-6. TRBV21-1 is marked as a pseudogene. The CDR3 spans 15 residues.

This clone was counted only a few times. The rearrangement uses TRBV6-6 and TRBJ1-1; TRBD1 matches 10 bases. The V segment lost 5 bases and the J segment 5 bases; nucleotides outside the gene matches: 8. Germline V gene data show CDR1 as MNHNY and CDR2 as SVGAGI (reference sequence). The CDR3 is 15 residues long. CDR3 coding DNA: TGTGCCAGCAGTCGGGACAGGGGAATGGGGACTGAAGCTTTCTTT. Translated, it gives CASSRDRGMGTEAFF.